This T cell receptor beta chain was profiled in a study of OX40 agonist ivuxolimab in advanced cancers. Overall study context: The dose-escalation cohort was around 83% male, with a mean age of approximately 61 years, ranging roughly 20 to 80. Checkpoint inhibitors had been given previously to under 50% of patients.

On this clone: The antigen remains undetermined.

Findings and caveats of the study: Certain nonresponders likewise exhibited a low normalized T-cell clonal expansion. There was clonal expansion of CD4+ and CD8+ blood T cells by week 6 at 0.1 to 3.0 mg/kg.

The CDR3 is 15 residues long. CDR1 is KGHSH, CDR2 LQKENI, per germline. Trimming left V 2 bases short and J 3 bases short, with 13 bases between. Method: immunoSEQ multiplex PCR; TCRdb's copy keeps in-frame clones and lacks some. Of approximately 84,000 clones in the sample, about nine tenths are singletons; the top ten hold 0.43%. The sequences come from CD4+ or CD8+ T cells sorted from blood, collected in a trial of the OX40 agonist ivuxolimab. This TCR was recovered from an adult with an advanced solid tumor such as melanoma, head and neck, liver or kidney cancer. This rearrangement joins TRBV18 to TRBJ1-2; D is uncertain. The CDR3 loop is CASSPSSGGDYGYTF. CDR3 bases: TGTGCCAGCTCACCATCTTCGGGTGGCGACTATGGCTACACCTTC. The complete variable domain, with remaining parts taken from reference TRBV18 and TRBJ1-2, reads NAGVMQNPRHLVRRRGQEARLRCSPMKGHSHVYWYRQLPEEGLKFMVYLQKENIIDESGMPKERFSAEFPKEGPSILRIQQVVRGDSAAYFCASSPSSGGDYGYTFGSGTRLTVV.